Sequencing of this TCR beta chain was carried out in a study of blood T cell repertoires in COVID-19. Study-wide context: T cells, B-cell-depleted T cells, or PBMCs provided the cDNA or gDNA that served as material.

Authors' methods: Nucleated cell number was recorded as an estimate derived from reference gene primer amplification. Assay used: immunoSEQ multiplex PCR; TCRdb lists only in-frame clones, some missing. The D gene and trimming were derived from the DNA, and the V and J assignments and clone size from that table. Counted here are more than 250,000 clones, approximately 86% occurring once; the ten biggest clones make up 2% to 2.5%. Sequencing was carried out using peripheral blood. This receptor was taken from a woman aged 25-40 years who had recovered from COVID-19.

CDR3 residues: CASSPYRGDEAFF. The CDR3 bases are TGTGCCAGCAGCCCGTACAGGGGAGACGAAGCTTTCTTT. The chain joins TRBV7-2 to TRBJ1-1; 7 bases agree with TRBD1. Trimming cost V 5 bases and J 8 bases; bases outside gene matches: 8. The CDR3 spans 13 residues. Germline V CDR1 and CDR2: SGHTA, FQGNSA.